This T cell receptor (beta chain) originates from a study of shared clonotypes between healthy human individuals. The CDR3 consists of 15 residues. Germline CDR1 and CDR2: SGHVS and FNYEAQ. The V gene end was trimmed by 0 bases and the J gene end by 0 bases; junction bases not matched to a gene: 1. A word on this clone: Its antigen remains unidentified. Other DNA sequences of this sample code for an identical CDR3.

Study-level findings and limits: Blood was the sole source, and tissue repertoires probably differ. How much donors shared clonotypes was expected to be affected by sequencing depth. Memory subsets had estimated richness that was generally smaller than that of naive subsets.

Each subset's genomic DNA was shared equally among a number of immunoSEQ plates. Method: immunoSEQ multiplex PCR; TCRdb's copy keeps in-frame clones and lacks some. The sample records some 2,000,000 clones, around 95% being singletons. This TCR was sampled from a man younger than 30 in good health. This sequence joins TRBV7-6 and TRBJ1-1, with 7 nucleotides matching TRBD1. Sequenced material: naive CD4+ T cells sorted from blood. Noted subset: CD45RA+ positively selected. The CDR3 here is CASSLAGTVNTEAFF. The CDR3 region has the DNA TGTGCCAGCAGCTTAGCCGGGACAGTGAACACTGAAGCTTTCTTT.